These 8 T cell receptor beta chains share one sample of origin, sequenced in a study of radiotherapy plus CTLA-4 blockade in lung cancer. Produced via immunoSEQ multiplex PCR; TCRdb's table is partial and in-frame only. The sample has about 77,000 clones, just under 75% seen once. Sequencing was performed on peripheral blood, taken from a patient treated with radiotherapy plus ipilimumab. The receptors were gathered from a human donor with non-small cell lung cancer whose response to radiotherapy plus ipilimumab could not be evaluated.

The rearrangement links TRBV9 to TRBJ2-5; the match to TRBD2 covers 9 bases. From germline, CDR1 is SGDLS and CDR2 YYNGEE. The CDR3 runs 14 residues. The trim removed 3 bases at V and 3 bases at J, leaving 3 bases unmatched. This CDR3 reads CASSAGLAEETQYF. DNA of the CDR3: TGTGCCAGCAGCGCGGGACTAGCAGAAGAGACCCAGTACTTC.

Comments on this clone: Other DNA sequences within the sample encode an identical CDR3. The V gene is TRBV28, the J gene TRBJ1-2, with D possibly TRBD1 on 5 matching bases. The CDR3 covers 13 residues. Between the trimmed V and J ends, which lost 3 bases and 1 base, there was a span of 6 bases. Germline-derived CDR1 and CDR2 are MDHEN and SYDVKM. Written as DNA, the CDR3 is TGTGCCAGCAGTTTGCAGGGTAACTATGGCTACACCTTC. This encodes CASSLQGNYGYTF.

This chain links TRBV4-3 with TRBJ1-2; D may be TRBD1 (5 bases). Germline V lookup: CDR1 LGHNA, CDR2 YSLEER. Trimming stripped 0 bases from V and 3 bases from J, with 11 bases between. CDR3 length: 15 residues. CDR3: CASSQDGASYYGYTF. The CDR3 nucleotides are TGCGCCAGCAGCCAAGATGGGGCATCGTACTATGGCTACACCTTC.

The genes are TRBV11-2 and TRBJ2-3, with TRBD2 matching 11 bases. The CDR3 spans 15 residues. Per the germline V gene, CDR1 is SGHAT and CDR2 is FQNNGV. Trimming took 5 bases from V and 6 from J; bases not matched to a gene: 7. The CDR3 loop reads CASSAGTSGGDTQYF. DNA for the CDR3: TGTGCCAGCAGCGCGGGGACTAGCGGCGGGGATACGCAGTATTTT.

This clone showed up just a few times. The rearrangement links TRBV28 to TRBJ1-5; a weak D match, TRBD1 (5 bases). There are 17 residues in the CDR3. The V end was cut by 7 bases, the J end by 1 base, with 20 bases between. Germline V gene lookup returns CDR1 MDHEN and CDR2 SYDVKM. The CDR3 DNA reads as TGTGCCAGCACTCCGCGCGGCACAGGCCAGAGCAATCAGCCCCAGCATTTT. Protein: CASTPRGTGQSNQPQHF.

V gene TRBV5-1 combines with J gene TRBJ1-1, with TRBD1 as a possible D gene (6 bases). V lost 0 bases to trimming and J lost 6 bases, with 12 bases between them. The CDR3 contains 14 residues. Germline CDR1 reads SGHRS; CDR2 reads YFSETQ. The CDR3 loop reads CASSLVSRGAEAFF. The CDR3 bases are TGCGCCAGCAGCTTGGTATCCAGGGGCGCTGAAGCTTTCTTT.

The chain joins TRBV18 to TRBJ2-5; 7 nucleotides agree with TRBD1. With V trimmed by 3 bases and J by 0 bases, 1 base remained unmatched. This CDR3 has 14 amino acids. CDR1 is KGHSH and CDR2 is LQKENI in the germline V gene. Here the CDR3 DNA reads TGTGCCAGCTCACCGACAGGGAACCAAGAGACCCAGTACTTC. Its protein product is CASSPTGNQETQYF.

The chain employs TRBV7-2 and TRBJ2-7; TRBD2 agrees at 8 bases. The CDR3 consists of 16 residues. Germline CDR1 and CDR2: SGHTA and FQGNSA. V dropped 4 bases and J dropped 2; count of bases not matched to a gene: 10. The CDR3 sequence: CASSSTGLAGTYEQYF. The CDR3 nucleotides read TGTGCCAGCAGCTCCACTGGGCTAGCGGGTACCTACGAGCAGTACTTC.